Below, 20 T cell receptor beta chains from the same sample are listed, as sequenced in a study of OX40 agonist ivuxolimab in advanced cancers. Libraries came from the immunoSEQ multiplex PCR assay. TCRdb provides this immuneACCESS table in a form limited to in-frame rearrangements. Some clones are lacking; in checked studies, under half of them reflect an unresolved V gene, and why the rest are absent is not known. For this sample there are roughly 25,000 clones; 77% appear just once. The ten largest clones add up to around 2% of the sample. The sample was CD4+ or CD8+ T cells sorted from blood, taken in a trial of the OX40 agonist ivuxolimab. Receptors were obtained from an adult with an advanced solid tumor such as melanoma, head and neck, liver or kidney cancer.

J is TRBJ1-1 and V is TRBV5-1, with D unresolved. This CDR3 comprises 16 residues. From germline, CDR1 is SGHRS and CDR2 YFSETQ. V was shortened by 4 bases and J by 5 bases, with 21 bases between the two germline ends. CDR3 in DNA: TGCGCCAGCAGCCAATTTGAGGCCCGCCTGGTTACTGAAGCTTTCTTT. It specifies CASSQFEARLVTEAFF. The full variable domain, its missing parts supplied by reference TRBV5-1 and TRBJ1-1, is KAGVTQTPRYLIKTRGQQVTLSCSPISGHRSVSWYQQTPGQGLQFLFEYFSETQRNKGNFPGRFSGRQFSNSRSEMNVSTLELGDSALYLCASSQFEARLVTEAFFGQGTRLTVV.

This clone turned up a few times. The chain recombines TRBV7-3 with TRBJ1-1; D might be TRBD1 (6 bases). Per the germline V gene, CDR1 is SGHTA and CDR2 is FQGTGA. V was shortened by 2 bases and J by 8 bases, with 15 bases between the two germline ends. This CDR3 is 14 amino acids long. CDR3 sequence (DNA): TGTGCCAGCAGCTTATCAGGGGTTCATGTCGAAGCTTTCTTT. It codes for CASSLSGVHVEAFF.

In DNA form, the CDR3 reads TGTGCCAGCAGCGGATTGACAGGGGACAATGAGCAGTTCTTC. Translation gives CASSGLTGDNEQFF. The chain joins TRBV5-5 to TRBJ2-1, with TRBD1 identical over 8 bases. V shed 4 bases, J shed 5 bases, and the junction held 5 bases outside the gene matches. The CDR3 runs to 14 residues. Germline V lookup: CDR1 SGHKS, CDR2 YYEKEE (reference sequence).

The chain is built from TRBV5-1 and TRBJ2-2; D gene ambiguous. The CDR3 is made up of 14 amino acids. Germline V gives CDR1 SGHRS, CDR2 YFSETQ. The V end was cut by 6 bases, the J end by 0 bases, with 9 bases between. The CDR3 protein is CASILTPNTGELFF. The CDR3 DNA follows: TGCGCCAGCATCCTGACTCCGAACACCGGGGAGCTGTTTTTT. The full variable domain, its missing parts supplied by reference TRBV5-1 and TRBJ2-2, is KAGVTQTPRYLIKTRGQQVTLSCSPISGHRSVSWYQQTPGQGLQFLFEYFSETQRNKGNFPGRFSGRQFSNSRSEMNVSTLELGDSALYLCASILTPNTGELFFGEGSRLTVL.

The chain is built from TRBV6-1 and TRBJ1-2, with D tentatively TRBD1 (5 bases). Germline lookup yields CDR1 MNHNS and CDR2 SASEGT. This CDR3 has 15 residues. The V end was cut by 2 bases, the J end by 3 bases, with 13 bases between. In DNA, the CDR3 is TGTGCCAGCAGTGAACTCCCGACAGCCTACTATGGCTACACCTTC. It is translated as CASSELPTAYYGYTF.

This chain's CDR3 is CASRAAGSEQYF. In DNA, the CDR3 is TGTGCCAGCAGGGCCGCCGGGAGCGAGCAGTACTTC. The chain couples TRBV2 to TRBJ2-7; D perhaps matches TRBD2 (6 bases). V was shortened by 6 bases and J by 6 bases, with 12 bases between the two germline ends. This CDR3 spans 12 amino acids. Germline loops: CDR1 SNHLY, CDR2 FYNNEI.

This chain joins TRBV5-1 and TRBJ2-7; no clear D gene. CDR1 and CDR2 (germline): SGHRS, YFSETQ. Between the trimmed V and J ends, which lost 2 bases and 6 bases, there was a span of 9 bases. This CDR3 is built from 12 residues. In nucleotides, the CDR3 is TGCGCCAGCAGCTTATCGGAGCGCGAGCAGTACTTC. This sequence encodes CASSLSEREQYF.

The rearrangement links TRBV7-2 to TRBJ1-2; TRBD1 might be the D (6 bases). Germline loops: CDR1 SGHTA, CDR2 FQGNSA. Trimming shortened V by 1 base and J by 5 bases, and 14 bases separated the two germline ends. The CDR3 extends over 15 amino acids. The CDR3 is CASSLVSQGTYGYTF. CDR3 nucleotide sequence: TGTGCCAGCAGCTTAGTTAGCCAGGGGACGTATGGCTACACCTTC.

This chain joins TRBV7-9 and TRBJ2-7; 9 bases fit TRBD1. The length of the CDR3 is 17 residues. The J segment lost 4 bases and the V segment lost 5 bases, leaving 15 bases of the junction unmatched. From germline, CDR1 is SEHNR and CDR2 FQNEAQ (reference sequence). CDR3 nucleotides: TGTGCCAGCAGCCTCCAACCGGGACAGGGTTTTGGTTACGAGCAGTACTTC. Amino acids: CASSLQPGQGFGYEQYF.

Concerning this clone: A junction boundary mismatches the germline segment, possibly from a read error. The chain carries TRBV7-7 and TRBJ2-2; D may be TRBD1 (5 bases). The CDR3 spans 14 residues. Germline loops: CDR1 SSHAT, CDR2 FNYEAQ (reference sequence). The CDR3 region has the DNA TGTGCTAGCAGCTTACGGCAGGGCCGGGGGGAGCTGTTTTTT. It encodes CASSLRQGRGELFF.

This chain links TRBV4-2 with TRBJ2-7; D not certain. This CDR3 contains 15 residues. Germline CDR1 and CDR2: LGHNA and YNFKEQ. The V end was cut by 4 bases, the J end by 2 bases, with 15 bases between. CDR3 sequence reads: CASSRALAETYEQYF. The DNA of the CDR3 is TGTGCCAGCAGCCGAGCCTTGGCGGAGACCTACGAGCAGTACTTC.

In this sample, this clone turned up once. The chain links TRBV30 to TRBJ2-7; no firm D call. Germline V gene data show CDR1 as GTSNPN and CDR2 as SVGIG (reference sequence). V was shortened by 0 bases and J by 0 bases, with 15 bases between the two germline ends. The CDR3 runs 16 residues. CDR3: CAWSVLWQASSYEQYF. Written as DNA, the CDR3 is TGTGCCTGGAGTGTACTTTGGCAGGCTAGCTCCTACGAGCAGTACTTC.

This CDR3 reads CASSRQSQETQYF. The CDR3, as DNA: TGTGCCAGCAGTAGACAGTCCCAAGAGACCCAGTACTTC. The genes are TRBV18 and TRBJ2-5; a possible D gene is TRBD1 (5 bases). V shed 8 bases and J shed 1 base, with 11 bases lying between them. The germline V gene has CDR1 KGHSH and CDR2 LQKENI. CDR3 size: 13 residues.

The rearrangement uses TRBV4-3 and TRBJ1-2; 7 bases are shared with TRBD1. J lost 3 bases, V lost 3 bases, and 4 bases had no gene match. Germline-derived CDR1 and CDR2 are LGHNA and YSLEER. The length of the CDR3 is 14 residues. The CDR3 nucleotides read TGCGCCAGCAGCCAGAGGACAGGCGACTATGGCTACACCTTC. It yields the protein CASSQRTGDYGYTF.

V is TRBV28 and J is TRBJ1-1, with a tentative D call TRBD1 (5 bases). The CDR3 consists of 16 residues. The germline V gene encodes CDR1 MDHEN and CDR2 SYDVKM. V was clipped by 4 bases and J by 2 bases, with 17 bases between them. The CDR3 region has the DNA TGTGCCAGCAGTTGGGATCTGGGGCTCCGAAACACTGAAGCTTTCTTT. This sequence encodes CASSWDLGLRNTEAFF.

This chain connects TRBV5-1 to TRBJ2-7, with TRBD2 matching over 15 bases. V lost 4 bases to trimming and J lost 4 bases; unmatched junction nucleotides: 3. CDR3 length: 15 amino acids. In germline, CDR1 is SGHRS, CDR2 YFSETQ. The CDR3 sequence is CASSPGLAGGYEQYF. The CDR3 DNA reads TGCGCCAGCAGCCCGGGACTAGCGGGAGGTTACGAGCAGTACTTC.

The chain carries TRBV9 and TRBJ1-1; 9 bases fit TRBD1. V lost 4 bases and J lost 1; bases outside the gene matches: 8. This CDR3 is 16 amino acids long. CDR1 is SGDLS and CDR2 is YYNGEE in the germline V gene. CDR3 residues: CASSSTGGAGNTEAFF. The DNA for the CDR3 is TGTGCCAGCAGCTCCACAGGGGGCGCGGGGAACACTGAAGCTTTCTTT.

The V call is TRBV18, the J call TRBJ2-2; TRBD2 might be the D (5 bases). V dropped 4 bases and J dropped 6 bases, with 9 bases sitting between them. Germline V gene data show CDR1 as KGHSH and CDR2 as LQKENI. The CDR3 runs 13 residues. CDR3 protein: CASSRADAGELFF. As DNA, the CDR3 is TGTGCCAGCTCACGAGCGGATGCCGGGGAGCTGTTTTTT.

This clone was detected a few times. The rearrangement joins TRBV4-2 to TRBJ1-2; D uncertain. Trimming left V 0 bases short and J 2 bases short, with 7 bases between. CDR3 length: 14 residues. Germline lookup yields CDR1 LGHNA and CDR2 YNFKEQ. Here the CDR3 DNA reads TGTGCCAGCAGCCAAGACGGTTCGAACTATGGCTACACCTTC. Protein product: CASSQDGSNYGYTF.

This clone is a singleton in its sample. The chain employs TRBV6-6 and TRBJ1-1, with 10 bases lining up with TRBD1. Germline V gene lookup returns CDR1 MNHNY and CDR2 SVGAGI (reference sequence). The length of the CDR3 is 12 residues. With V trimmed by 8 bases and J by 4 bases, 1 base remained unmatched. The CDR3 bases are TGTGCCAGCCGACAGGGGGCCACTGAAGCTTTCTTT. It is translated as CASRQGATEAFF.